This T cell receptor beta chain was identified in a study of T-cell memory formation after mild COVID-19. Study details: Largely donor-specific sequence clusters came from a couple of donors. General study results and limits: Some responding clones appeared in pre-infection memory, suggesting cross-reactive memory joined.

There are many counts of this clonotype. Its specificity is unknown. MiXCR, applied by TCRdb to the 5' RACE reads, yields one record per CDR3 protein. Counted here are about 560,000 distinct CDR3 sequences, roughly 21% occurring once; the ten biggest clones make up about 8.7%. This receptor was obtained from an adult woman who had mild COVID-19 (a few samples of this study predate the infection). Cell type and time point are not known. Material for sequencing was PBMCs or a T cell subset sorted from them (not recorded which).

The CDR3 DNA reads as TGTGCCAGCAGCCAAGCGGGTTTTCACACAGATACGCAGTATTTT. This encodes CASSQAGFHTDTQYF. The chain carries TRBV7-6 and TRBJ2-3, with D possibly matching TRBD2 (6 bases). V gave up 5 bases and J gave up 2 bases, with 14 bases separating them. Germline V gene sequence: CDR1 SGHVS, CDR2 FNYEAQ. The CDR3 has 15 amino acids.